This passage covers 13 T cell receptor beta chains from one sample sequenced in a study of T-cell memory formation after mild COVID-19. TCRdb independently ran MiXCR on the 5' RACE reads; one entry per CDR3 protein. The sample records hundreds of thousands of distinct CDR3 sequences, approximately 27% being singletons. Material: PBMCs or a T cell subset sorted from them (not recorded which). All receptors come from an adult woman who had mild COVID-19 (a few samples of this study predate the infection). Cell type and time point are not known.

This clonotype was detected a few times. The chain employs TRBV24-1 and TRBJ1-1; D call uncertain. The CDR3 contains 14 residues. The germline V gene encodes CDR1 KGHDR and CDR2 SFDVKD. Deletions cut 7 bases from V and 6 bases from J, with 17 bases between. Written as DNA, the CDR3 is TGTGCCACCAGCAACGGTCCGAGAGACGCTGAAGCTTTCTTT. It yields the protein CATSNGPRDAEAFF.

This clonotype appeared a few times. This CDR3 reads CASSDWVSGTEAFF. In nucleotides, the CDR3 is TGTGCCAGCAGTGATTGGGTGTCGGGCACTGAAGCTTTCTTT. The chain has TRBV2 and TRBJ1-1; unclear D gene. Trimming left V 3 bases short and J 4 bases short, with 12 bases between. Germline lookup yields CDR1 SNHLY and CDR2 FYNNEI. This CDR3 comprises 14 residues.

V and J are TRBV20-1 and TRBJ1-2; the D is unclear. V dropped 2 bases and J dropped 4 bases, with 14 bases sitting between them. The CDR3 spans 14 residues. Germline CDR1 is DFQATT and CDR2 is SNEGSKA (reference sequence). In DNA form, the CDR3 reads TGCAGTGCTAGAAAAAGAGCCGCCGCCTATGGCTACACCTTC. It specifies CSARKRAAAYGYTF.

This clonotype was seen a handful of times. The chain links TRBV29-1 to TRBJ1-2; D is perhaps TRBD1 (6 bases). V was shortened by 0 bases and J by 4 bases, with 15 bases between the two germline ends. This CDR3 is built from 15 residues. Germline-derived CDR1 and CDR2 are SQVTM and ANQGSEA. CDR3 loop: CSVEDKGRGTYGYTF. CDR3 nucleotides: TGCAGCGTTGAAGATAAGGGCAGGGGAACCTATGGCTACACCTTC.

The V gene is TRBV19, the J gene TRBJ1-5, with a weak D call TRBD1 (6 bases). CDR1 and CDR2 (germline): LNHDA, SQIVND (reference sequence). Trimming stripped 5 bases from V and 4 bases from J, with 12 bases between. The CDR3 is made up of 14 amino acids. CDR3: CASSAGDENQPQHF. For the CDR3, the DNA is TGTGCCAGTAGTGCAGGGGACGAAAATCAGCCCCAGCATTTT.

This chain connects TRBV6-6 to TRBJ2-3; D gene uncertain. Trimming cost V 7 bases and J 0 bases, with 11 bases left between them. The CDR3 is 14 residues long. Germline CDR1 is MNHNY and CDR2 is SVGAGI (reference sequence). The CDR3 DNA follows: TGTGCCAGCACCCGGCCTTTTAGCACAGATACGCAGTATTTT. This gives the protein CASTRPFSTDTQYF.

The J gene is TRBJ1-3, the V gene TRBV5-1, with D maybe TRBD1 (6 bases). The CDR3 length is 16 residues. The germline V and J ends were trimmed by 2 bases and 2 bases, with 14 bases remaining between them. Germline values: CDR1 SGHRS, CDR2 YFSETQ. The CDR3 sequence: CASSLPDSLTGNTIYF. The CDR3 DNA follows: TGCGCCAGCAGCTTACCGGACAGCTTAACTGGAAACACCATATATTTT. Supplemented by reference TRBV5-1 and TRBJ1-3, the full variable domain reads KAGVTQTPRYLIKTRGQQVTLSCSPISGHRSVSWYQQTPGQGLQFLFEYFSETQRNKGNFPGRFSGRQFSNSRSEMNVSTLELGDSALYLCASSLPDSLTGNTIYFGEGSWLTVV.

The genes are TRBV6-6 and TRBJ1-2, with 8 bases lining up with TRBD1. The CDR3 consists of 19 residues. The trim removed 0 bases at V and 4 bases at J, leaving 16 bases unmatched. The germline gives CDR1 MNHNY, CDR2 SVGAGI (reference sequence). The CDR3 nucleotides are TGTGCCAGCAGTTACTCTTCACGTGACCCGGGACAGGCCGTCTATGGCTACACCTTC. This encodes CASSYSSRDPGQAVYGYTF.

This clonotype appeared many times. The chain is built from TRBV12-3 or TRBV12-4 and TRBJ2-1, with D uncertain. Trimming left V 4 bases short and J 9 bases short, with 7 bases between. The length of the CDR3 is 11 residues. Here the CDR3 reads CASSYYGEQFF. The CDR3, as DNA: TGTGCCAGCAGTTATTACGGTGAGCAGTTCTTC.

This chain links TRBV10-3 with TRBJ2-3; possibly TRBD1 or TRBD2 for D (6 bases each). Per germline, CDR1 ENHRY and CDR2 SYGVKD. V dropped 6 bases and J dropped 1 base, with 14 bases sitting between them. The CDR3 consists of 15 residues. The CDR3 bases are TGTGCCATCAGAGTATCGGGGGCGCGCACAGATACGCAGTATTTT. Its translation is CAIRVSGARTDTQYF.

J is TRBJ1-2 and V is TRBV2, with 11 bases that match TRBD1. Unmatched junction bases numbered 9, after V lost 4 bases and J lost 2 bases. CDR3 size: 17 residues. CDR1 and CDR2 (germline): SNHLY, FYNNEI. The CDR3 DNA is TGTGCCAGCAGTGCCCTCTTCGGACAGGGGGCAAACTATGGCTACACCTTC. Translation: CASSALFGQGANYGYTF. The full variable domain, with the rest looked up from reference TRBV2 and TRBJ1-2, is EPEVTQTPSHQVTQMGQEVILRCVPISNHLYFYWYRQILGQKVEFLVSFYNNEISEKSEIFDDQFSVERPDGSNFTLKIRSTKLEDSAMYFCASSALFGQGANYGYTFGSGTRLTVV.

This chain uses TRBV5-5 with TRBJ2-3; 15 bases are shared with TRBD2. V was pared by 4 bases and J by 4 bases, with 7 bases of the junction left unmatched. Germline values: CDR1 SGHKS, CDR2 YYEKEE (reference sequence). This CDR3 is built from 17 residues. CDR3 nucleotide sequence: TGTGCCAGCAGCGGACTAGCGGGGGGGCTTAGGCCAGATACGCAGTATTTT. Residues: CASSGLAGGLRPDTQYF.

The chain employs TRBV5-1 and TRBJ2-7, with a tentative D call TRBD2 (6 bases). This CDR3 is built from 14 residues. V lost 4 bases to trimming and J lost 4 bases, with 15 bases between them. Per the germline V gene, CDR1 is SGHRS and CDR2 is YFSETQ. The CDR3 sequence is CASSPGRWTYEQYF. The CDR3 DNA follows: TGCGCCAGCAGCCCGGGGAGGTGGACTTACGAGCAGTACTTC.